Presented here are 27 T cell receptor beta chains from one specimen sequenced in a study of T cell changes during pregnancy in multiple sclerosis. The assay was immunoSEQ multiplex PCR, and TCRdb's table has in-frame clones only and misses some. The sample lists about 64,000 clones; more than 90% were seen once. Sample: peripheral blood, taken in the second trimester of pregnancy. The receptors derive from a female donor with multiple sclerosis, enrolled in a pregnancy study.

This rearrangement joins TRBV5-4 to TRBJ2-7, with 7 positions matching TRBD2. The germline V gene has CDR1 SGHNT and CDR2 YYREEE (reference sequence). This CDR3 contains 13 residues. With V trimmed by 4 bases and J by 3 bases, 4 bases remained unmatched. The CDR3 DNA reads as TGTGCCAGCAGCAGGGACTATAACTACGAGCAGTACTTC. It encodes CASSRDYNYEQYF.

This clone showed up just once. This chain connects TRBV6-1 to TRBJ2-7, with D maybe TRBD2 (5 bases). Germline assignment: CDR1 MNHNS and CDR2 SASEGT. Trimming removed 7 bases from V and 1 base from J, with 11 bases in between. The CDR3 totals 13 residues. The CDR3 protein is CASTELVSYEQYF. The CDR3 nucleotides read TGTGCCAGCACAGAACTAGTTTCCTACGAGCAGTACTTC.

The count of this clone is one. This rearrangement joins TRBV7-9 to TRBJ2-2; D uncertain. The CDR3 runs 15 residues. Trimming pared 2 bases from V and 7 bases from J, leaving 14 bases between. Germline loops: CDR1 SEHNR, CDR2 FQNEAQ (reference sequence). In nucleotides, the CDR3 is TGTGCCAGCAGCTTAACAGACACTGCCGGCGGGGAGCTGTTTTTT. This sequence encodes CASSLTDTAGGELFF. Full variable domain (remainder filled in from reference TRBV7-9 and TRBJ2-2): DTGVSQNPRHKITKRGQNVTFRCDPISEHNRLYWYRQTLGQGPEFLTYFQNEAQLEKSRLLSDRFSAERPKGSFSTLEIQRTEQGDSAMYLCASSLTDTAGGELFFGEGSRLTVL.

The rearrangement uses TRBV7-2 and TRBJ2-3, with 7 nucleotides matching TRBD1. Germline V gives CDR1 SGHTA, CDR2 FQGNSA. The CDR3 has 15 amino acids. Trimming took 2 bases from V and 5 from J; bases not matched to a gene: 7. CDR3 coding DNA: TGTGCCAGCAGCTTATGGGCAGGGGGTATAGATACGCAGTATTTT. Translating gives CASSLWAGGIDTQYF.

This chain connects TRBV9 to TRBJ2-5, with 7 bases aligning to TRBD1. Germline CDR1 and CDR2: SGDLS and YYNGEE. V gave up 3 bases and J gave up 4 bases; unmatched junction bases: 3. The CDR3 extends over 13 amino acids. The CDR3 region has the DNA TGTGCCAGCAGCGCAGGACAGGTAGAGACCCAGTACTTC. Translated, it gives CASSAGQVETQYF.

This clone showed up just a few times. The chain joins TRBV29-1 to TRBJ2-2; D is possibly TRBD1 (6 bases). Germline V gene lookup returns CDR1 SQVTM and CDR2 ANQGSEA. The length of the CDR3 is 14 residues. Trimming stripped 5 bases from V and 5 bases from J, with 15 bases between. The CDR3 nucleotides read TGCAGCGTTCTTCTGGGGGCTGGGACCGGGGAGCTGTTTTTT. This gives the protein CSVLLGAGTGELFF.

The chain employs TRBV11-3 and TRBJ2-7, with a possible D match to TRBD1 (5 bases). The CDR3 extends over 16 amino acids. CDR1 is SGHNT, CDR2 YENEEA, per germline. V was clipped by 5 bases and J by 1 base, with 18 bases between them. The CDR3 DNA follows: TGTGCCAGCAGCAAATTACCAGGGTCTGGGTCCTACGAGCAGTACTTC. It translates to CASSKLPGSGSYEQYF.

The chain couples TRBV28 to TRBJ1-2; D remains unclear. The CDR3 spans 12 residues. V was clipped by 2 bases and J by 7 bases, with 8 bases between them. Germline V gene lookup returns CDR1 MDHEN and CDR2 SYDVKM. CDR3 sequence: CASSLTPGGYTF. CDR3 in DNA: TGTGCCAGCAGTTTAACCCCAGGTGGCTACACCTTC.

This sequence joins TRBV25-1 and TRBJ1-1; 7 bases are a match to TRBD1. Germline CDR1 MGHDK, CDR2 SYGVNS. The length of the CDR3 is 12 residues. V shed 6 bases and J 8 bases; nucleotides not matched to a gene: 6. The CDR3 loop reads CASRGTAMEAFF. The CDR3 nucleotides read TGTGCCAGCAGGGGGACAGCTATGGAAGCTTTCTTT.

The chain recombines TRBV28 with TRBJ2-1; 13 positions match TRBD2. This CDR3 has 17 amino acids. CDR1 and CDR2 from the germline V gene are MDHEN and SYDVKM. V shed 5 bases and J 6 bases; nucleotides not matched to a gene: 10. As DNA, the CDR3 is TGTGCCAGCAGTCCCTGGACTAGCGGGAGCCCCCTCAATGAGCAGTTCTTC. The encoded protein is CASSPWTSGSPLNEQFF.

This chain uses TRBV2 with TRBJ2-7; D perhaps matches TRBD2 (5 bases). Trimming removed 6 bases at V and 3 bases at J, with 12 bases between. The CDR3 sequence is 13 residues long. Germline CDR1 SNHLY, CDR2 FYNNEI. This CDR3 reads CASRRAVHYEQYF. The CDR3 DNA reads as TGTGCCAGCAGGCGGGCCGTCCACTACGAGCAGTACTTC.

This chain links TRBV4-3 with TRBJ2-3; tentative D call: TRBD2 (6 bases). The CDR3 loop spans 16 amino acids. Per germline, CDR1 LGHNA and CDR2 YSLEER. The V gene lost 1 base and the J gene lost 4 bases, with 15 bases spanning the gap. The CDR3 protein is CASSQVNPGEADTQYF. CDR3 DNA: TGCGCCAGCAGCCAAGTTAACCCGGGAGAGGCAGATACGCAGTATTTT.

The chain couples TRBV7-3 to TRBJ2-3; TRBD2 matches 8 bases. CDR1 and CDR2 (germline): SGHTA, FQGTGA. The CDR3 extends over 16 amino acids. J lost 4 bases, V lost 5 bases, and 11 bases had no gene match. The CDR3 loop is CASSPGILAGSDTQYF. CDR3 sequence (DNA): TGTGCCAGCAGCCCGGGGATCCTAGCGGGTTCAGATACGCAGTATTTT.

The table lists this clone with a few counts. The rearrangement uses TRBV9 and TRBJ1-1; 7 nucleotides align to TRBD1. V trimming: 3 bases; J trimming: 7 bases; junction bases outside the gene matches: 6. The CDR3 sequence is 13 residues long. From germline, CDR1 is SGDLS and CDR2 YYNGEE. CDR3 protein: CASSAAGQLEAFF. The CDR3 bases are TGTGCCAGCAGCGCCGCGGGACAGCTTGAAGCTTTCTTT.

The chain joins TRBV7-2 to TRBJ1-3; tentatively, D is TRBD1 (5 bases). This CDR3 comprises 16 residues. Germline V gene sequence: CDR1 SGHTA, CDR2 FQGNSA. Deletions cut 3 bases from V and 0 bases from J, with 12 bases between. The CDR3 is CASSFRTSNSGNTIYF. In DNA, the CDR3 is TGTGCCAGCAGCTTCAGGACATCAAACTCTGGAAACACCATATATTTT. The whole variable domain, remainder taken from reference TRBV7-2 and TRBJ1-3, is GAGVSQSPSNKVTEKGKDVELRCDPISGHTALYWYRQSLGQGLEFLIYFQGNSAPDKSGLPSDRFSAERTGGSVSTLTIQRTQQEDSAVYLCASSFRTSNSGNTIYFGEGSWLTVV.

The chain joins TRBV5-4 to TRBJ1-2, with D possibly matching TRBD1 (6 bases). Per the germline V gene, CDR1 is SGHNT and CDR2 is YYREEE (reference sequence). V was clipped by 6 bases and J by 7 bases, with 13 bases between them. This CDR3 region has 12 residues. The CDR3 loop reads CASTYRELGYTF. CDR3 in DNA: TGTGCCAGCACTTACAGGGAGCTTGGCTACACCTTC.

The CDR3 sequence: CASGHGTGDYGYTF. CDR3 coding DNA: TGTGCTAGTGGTCACGGGACAGGGGACTATGGCTACACCTTC. The V call is TRBV12-5, the J call TRBJ1-2, with 10 bases lining up with TRBD1. Germline lookup yields CDR1 LGHNT and CDR2 FRNRAP. V gave up 5 bases and J gave up 3 bases; unmatched junction bases: 3. The CDR3 is made up of 14 amino acids.

The gene calls are TRBV25-1 and TRBJ1-2; D is possibly TRBD1 (6 bases). Germline CDR1 reads MGHDK; CDR2 reads SYGVNS. The CDR3 totals 14 residues. Trimming left V 2 bases short and J 5 bases short, with 12 bases between. CDR3 coding DNA: TGTGCCAGCAGTGAACTCTCGACAGGTTATGGCTACACCTTC. This encodes CASSELSTGYGYTF.

The chain uses TRBV5-5 and TRBJ2-7; TRBD2 matches 10 bases. The germline gives CDR1 SGHKS, CDR2 YYEKEE (reference sequence). This CDR3 contains 14 residues. The V segment lost 2 bases and the J segment 3 bases; nucleotides outside the gene matches: 2. CDR3 DNA: TGTGCCAGCAGCTTTCGACTAGCGGGCTACGAGCAGTACTTC. Amino acid sequence: CASSFRLAGYEQYF.

The chain has TRBV7-8 and TRBJ2-2, with 9 bases identical to TRBD1. Trimming cost V 5 bases and J 3 bases; bases outside gene matches: 7. Germline V lookup: CDR1 SGHVS, CDR2 FQNEAQ. The CDR3 is 16 residues long. This chain's CDR3 is CASSPTGGMDTGELFF. CDR3 sequence (DNA): TGTGCCAGCAGCCCCACAGGGGGCATGGACACCGGGGAGCTGTTTTTT.

This clone was detected only once. The V and J genes are TRBV9 and TRBJ2-1, with TRBD2 matching over 7 bases. Looked up from germline, CDR1 is SGDLS and CDR2 is YYNGEE. The V segment lost 0 bases and the J segment 0 bases; nucleotides outside the gene matches: 6. The CDR3 runs 17 residues. As DNA, the CDR3 is TGTGCCAGCAGCGTAGTAGCGGGCCTGAGCTCCTACAATGAGCAGTTCTTC. It codes for CASSVVAGLSSYNEQFF.

The chain uses TRBV5-8 and TRBJ1-4, with D tentatively TRBD1 (5 bases). The CDR3 covers 15 residues. CDR1 is SGHTS and CDR2 is YDEGEE in the germline V gene. Trimming took off 0 bases at V and 5 bases at J, with 11 bases between the two ends. The CDR3, as DNA: TGTGCCAGCAGCTTGGGGGCAGGGAGGAATGAAAAACTGTTTTTT. It encodes CASSLGAGRNEKLFF.

The genes are TRBV5-4 and TRBJ2-4, with 11 nucleotides matching TRBD2. Germline CDR1 reads SGHNT; CDR2 reads YYREEE (reference sequence). V shed 3 bases and J 9 bases; nucleotides not matched to a gene: 5. CDR3 length equals 14 residues. The CDR3 reads CASSSPGLAAIQYF. In DNA form, the CDR3 reads TGTGCCAGCAGCTCGCCGGGACTAGCGGCCATTCAGTACTTC.

The rearrangement joins TRBV7-9 to TRBJ2-7, with TRBD2 matching over 7 bases. Germline-derived CDR1 and CDR2 are SEHNR and FQNEAQ (reference sequence). There are 14 residues in the CDR3. The junction had 9 bases not matched to a gene; V was cut back by 5 bases and J by 5 bases. This CDR3 reads CASSPPTSLHEQYF. Written as DNA, the CDR3 is TGTGCCAGCAGCCCCCCGACTAGCCTACACGAGCAGTACTTC. Variable domain in full (rest from reference TRBV7-9 and TRBJ2-7): DTGVSQNPRHKITKRGQNVTFRCDPISEHNRLYWYRQTLGQGPEFLTYFQNEAQLEKSRLLSDRFSAERPKGSFSTLEIQRTEQGDSAMYLCASSPPTSLHEQYFGPGTRLTVT.

This chain connects TRBV7-9 to TRBJ2-5, with 9 bases fitting TRBD2. This CDR3 spans 14 amino acids. Looked up from germline, CDR1 is SEHNR and CDR2 is FQNEAQ (reference sequence). V was clipped by 4 bases and J by 4 bases; unmatched bases: 4. This CDR3 reads CASSSSGTRETQYF. The CDR3 bases are TGTGCCAGCAGCTCTAGCGGGACGAGAGAGACCCAGTACTTC.

The chain uses TRBV2 and TRBJ1-2, with a possible D match to TRBD1 (5 bases). Germline lookup yields CDR1 SNHLY and CDR2 FYNNEI. Trimming shortened V by 3 bases and J by 8 bases, and 13 bases separated the two germline ends. The CDR3 sequence is 13 residues long. CDR3 region: CASSDRGRQGYTF. The CDR3 DNA follows: TGTGCCAGCAGTGATCGGGGGAGGCAGGGCTACACCTTC.

V gene TRBV5-1 combines with J gene TRBJ1-1, with D perhaps TRBD1 (6 bases). Between the trimmed V and J ends, which lost 4 bases and 3 bases, there was a span of 19 bases. Germline V gene sequence: CDR1 SGHRS, CDR2 YFSETQ. This CDR3 contains 16 residues. CDR3 sequence: CASSPGGGRTDTEAFF. The CDR3 nucleotides are TGCGCCAGCAGCCCCGGGGGGGGGCGGACGGACACTGAAGCTTTCTTT.